This entry lists 15 T cell receptor beta chains sequenced from one sample in a study of CD8+ T cells in alopecia areata. RNA, once extracted, was reverse transcribed into cDNA for use as the sequencing template. Libraries were prepared by immunoSEQ multiplex PCR; TCRdb keeps only in-frame clonotypes and omits some of them. Altogether some 170,000 clones are present, almost 65% being singletons, with the ten largest covering 1.7%. This material consisted of CD4+ T cells sorted from blood, taken at week 0. These receptors were collected from a human donor with alopecia areata.

This clone has a single count. The J gene is TRBJ1-3, the V gene TRBV4-3, with D unclear. Germline values: CDR1 LGHNA, CDR2 YSLEER. V was pared by 1 base and J by 0 bases, with 7 bases between. This CDR3 has 15 amino acids. The CDR3 reads CASSQGWLSGNTIYF. CDR3 sequence (DNA): TGCGCCAGCAGCCAAGGGTGGCTCTCTGGAAACACCATATATTTT.

Only a few counts were recorded for this clone. The chain has TRBV29-1 and TRBJ2-5; 14 bases are a match to TRBD2. The ends lost 6 bases at V and 4 bases at J; junction bases unmatched: 1. The CDR3 runs 13 residues. Germline V gives CDR1 SQVTM, CDR2 ANQGSEA. The CDR3 here is CSVTSGGAETQYF. The DNA of the CDR3 is TGCAGCGTGACTAGCGGGGGGGCAGAGACCCAGTACTTC.

In this sample, this clone turned up a few times. The chain joins TRBV15 to TRBJ1-4; 8 bases match TRBD1. The CDR3 covers 15 residues. V dropped 3 bases and J dropped 8; count of bases not matched to a gene: 8. Germline CDR1 and CDR2: LNHNV and YYDKDF (reference sequence). The CDR3 DNA reads as TGTGCCACCAGCAGTTATGACAGGGGTCGGGAAAAACTGTTTTTT. Translated, it gives CATSSYDRGREKLFF.

The chain uses TRBV4-3 and TRBJ2-2; 10 positions match TRBD2. J gave up 5 bases and V 1 base, and 4 bases lay outside the gene matches. In germline, CDR1 is LGHNA, CDR2 YSLEER. The CDR3 loop spans 16 amino acids. DNA of the CDR3: TGCGCCAGCAGCCAAGGAGCGGGGGGGCTTACCGGGGAGCTGTTTTTT. Protein sequence: CASSQGAGGLTGELFF.

V and J are TRBV4-3 and TRBJ2-6; unclear D gene. Trimming stripped 0 bases from V and 7 bases from J, with 4 bases between. Germline lookup yields CDR1 LGHNA and CDR2 YSLEER. This CDR3 is built from 13 residues. CDR3 protein: CASSQEQANVLTF. CDR3 nucleotides: TGCGCCAGCAGCCAAGAGCAAGCCAACGTCCTGACTTTC.

J is TRBJ2-3 and V is TRBV6-6; 11 bases are a match to TRBD2. The V segment lost 4 bases and the J segment 5 bases; nucleotides outside the gene matches: 8. The CDR3 sequence is 16 residues long. From germline, CDR1 is MNHNY and CDR2 SVGAGI (reference sequence). For the CDR3, the DNA is TGTGCCAGCAGTTTCACCTCTAGCGGGGGGATAGATACGCAGTATTTT. Amino acids: CASSFTSSGGIDTQYF.

This clone was counted only a few times. V gene TRBV30 combines with J gene TRBJ1-1; a weak D match, TRBD1 (5 bases). The CDR3 loop spans 14 amino acids. V dropped 2 bases and J dropped 1 base, with 11 bases sitting between them. The germline CDR1 and CDR2 sequences are GTSNPN and SVGIG (reference sequence). The CDR3 loop reads CAWSLGVTNTEAFF. The CDR3 DNA is TGTGCCTGGAGTCTAGGGGTAACGAACACTGAAGCTTTCTTT.

This clone was observed a handful of times. The chain recombines TRBV11-2 with TRBJ2-6; TRBD1 matches 10 bases. V dropped 6 bases and J dropped 2; count of bases not matched to a gene: 10. In germline, CDR1 is SGHAT, CDR2 FQNNGV. The length of the CDR3 is 18 residues. As DNA, the CDR3 is TGTGCCAGCAGGGCACCGGGACAGGGGATCGCTGGGGCCAACGTCCTGACTTTC. It translates to CASRAPGQGIAGANVLTF.

The chain uses TRBV2 and TRBJ2-1, with 9 nucleotides matching TRBD1. The CDR3 covers 15 residues. With 7 bases clipped from V and 7 bases from J, the junction kept 11 bases outside the gene matches. Germline V gene lookup returns CDR1 SNHLY and CDR2 FYNNEI. For the CDR3, the DNA is TGTGCCAGCAACCGGGACAGGGAAAGGAGTAATGAGCAGTTCTTC. Translating gives CASNRDRERSNEQFF.

This clone was counted between two and nine times. CDR3 residues: CASSPPLAKSYNEQFF. The DNA for the CDR3 is TGTGCCAGCTCACCCCCACTAGCCAAATCCTACAATGAGCAGTTCTTC. J is TRBJ2-1 and V is TRBV18; D perhaps matches TRBD2 (6 bases). From germline, CDR1 is KGHSH and CDR2 LQKENI. Between the trimmed V and J ends, which lost 3 bases and 1 base, there was a span of 13 bases. This CDR3 comprises 16 residues.

The chain employs TRBV25-1 and TRBJ2-6; no definite D call. This CDR3 spans 14 amino acids. From germline, CDR1 is MGHDK and CDR2 SYGVNS. V was shortened by 6 bases and J by 0 bases, with 6 bases between the two germline ends. CDR3 protein: CASRGSSGANVLTF. The CDR3 nucleotides are TGTGCCAGCAGGGGCAGCTCTGGGGCCAACGTCCTGACTTTC.

The table lists this clone with a few counts. The chain employs TRBV19 and TRBJ2-5; D is unclear. Germline lookup yields CDR1 LNHDA and CDR2 SQIVND (reference sequence). Trimming removed 5 bases from V and 3 bases from J, with 4 bases in between. The CDR3 spans 11 residues. The CDR3 sequence is CASSLEETQYF. CDR3 DNA: TGTGCCAGTAGTCTGGAAGAGACCCAGTACTTC.

The chain joins TRBV6-5 to TRBJ1-2; D ambiguous. Trimming left V 6 bases short and J 1 base short, with 9 bases between. This CDR3 is 13 amino acids long. Looked up from germline, CDR1 is MNHEY and CDR2 is SVGAGI. As DNA, the CDR3 is TGTGCCAGCAGCCGACACCTTAACTATGGCTACACCTTC. This sequence encodes CASSRHLNYGYTF.

This chain joins TRBV5-1 and TRBJ2-2; 8 bases align to TRBD1. Germline assignment: CDR1 SGHRS and CDR2 YFSETQ. With 4 bases clipped from V and 1 base from J, the junction kept 0 bases outside the gene matches. This CDR3 has 14 amino acids. For the CDR3, the DNA is TGCGCCAGCAGCGGGACAGGGAACACCGGGGAGCTGTTTTTT. This gives the protein CASSGTGNTGELFF.

The sample holds a few counts of this clone. This rearrangement joins TRBV5-1 to TRBJ2-5; D gene ambiguous. The CDR3 has 12 amino acids. Germline CDR1 and CDR2: SGHRS and YFSETQ. Deletions cut 0 bases from V and 4 bases from J, with 4 bases between. The CDR3, as DNA: TGCGCCAGCAGCTTGGAGGCAGAGACCCAGTACTTC. This encodes CASSLEAETQYF.